The 18 T cell receptor beta chains presented below share a single source sample, sequenced in a study of T cells in narcolepsy. Clones were sequenced by immunoSEQ multiplex PCR, and TCRdb holds only the in-frame ones, with some missing. The sample carries 35,000 to 40,000 clones, around 85% recorded once. Sequencing used CD45RA- memory CD4+ T cells from PBMCs. Receptors were obtained from a human donor with narcolepsy.

This chain links TRBV7-8 with TRBJ1-1, with D hard to call. The V and J ends lost 6 bases and 3 bases respectively, with 14 bases between them. The CDR3 loop spans 14 amino acids. Germline V gene data show CDR1 as SGHVS and CDR2 as FQNEAQ. The CDR3 loop reads CASRPTRGDTEAFF. The CDR3 DNA sequence: TGTGCCAGCAGACCAACGAGAGGCGACACTGAAGCTTTCTTT.

The chain uses TRBV5-8 and TRBJ2-7, with D tentatively TRBD1 (6 bases). V was trimmed by 4 bases and J by 2 bases, leaving 13 bases between them. Germline CDR1 reads SGHTS; CDR2 reads YDEGEE. The CDR3 has 14 amino acids. The CDR3: CASSLDRNPYEQYF. CDR3 nucleotide sequence: TGTGCCAGCAGCCTCGACAGGAACCCCTACGAGCAGTACTTC.

The rearrangement links TRBV19 to TRBJ1-5; the match to TRBD1 covers 12 bases. Trimming cost V 5 bases and J 6 bases; bases outside gene matches: 8. CDR3 length: 16 residues. Looked up from germline, CDR1 is LNHDA and CDR2 is SQIVND (reference sequence). CDR3 region: CASSFLGTGGGQPQHF. CDR3 DNA: TGTGCCAGTAGTTTCCTGGGGACAGGGGGCGGTCAGCCCCAGCATTTT.

In its sample, this clone was seen once. The chain employs TRBV7-2 and TRBJ2-7; the D gene could be TRBD1 or TRBD2 (5 bases each). Germline V gene sequence: CDR1 SGHTA, CDR2 FQGNSA. This CDR3 has 12 amino acids. V was shortened by 5 bases and J by 6 bases, with 11 bases between the two germline ends. DNA of the CDR3: TGTGCCAGCAGCGCTGGGACCGGCGAGCAGTACTTC. Its protein product is CASSAGTGEQYF.

The rearrangement links TRBV10-3 to TRBJ1-2, with a weak D call TRBD1 (5 bases). Trimming stripped 0 bases from V and 7 bases from J, with 12 bases between. Germline CDR1 and CDR2: ENHRY and SYGVKD. This CDR3 spans 14 amino acids. The CDR3 nucleotides are TGTGCCATCAGTGAGTCCCGGGACGCTCGTGGCTACACCTTC. Amino acids: CAISESRDARGYTF.

The rearrangement uses TRBV5-6 and TRBJ2-7; 9 bases align to TRBD1. CDR3 length: 19 amino acids. The V and J ends lost 4 bases and 6 bases, in that order; junction bases with no gene match: 23. Germline V gives CDR1 SGHDT, CDR2 YYEEEE. CDR3 nucleotide sequence: TGTGCCAGCAGCCTTCGGATAGTAACAGGGGGCGTTTTGGGAACCGAGCAGTACTTC. This gives the protein CASSLRIVTGGVLGTEQYF.

The rearrangement uses TRBV28 and TRBJ1-2; no definite D call. V was cut by 6 bases and J by 1 base, with 6 bases left in between. CDR3 size: 12 residues. Germline CDR1 MDHEN, CDR2 SYDVKM. In nucleotides, the CDR3 is TGTGCCAGCAGCCGGGGTAACTATGGCTACACCTTC. This gives the protein CASSRGNYGYTF.

This chain joins TRBV30 and TRBJ1-5; TRBD1 aligns across 7 bases. CDR1 and CDR2 (germline): GTSNPN, SVGIG (reference sequence). The CDR3 sequence is 13 residues long. The trim removed 4 bases at V and 5 bases at J, leaving 5 bases unmatched. The CDR3: CAWNRGEYQPQHF. The CDR3 nucleotides are TGTGCCTGGAACAGGGGCGAGTATCAGCCCCAGCATTTT.

The V call is TRBV11-3, the J call TRBJ2-1; D might be TRBD1 (5 bases). This CDR3 contains 13 residues. Germline V lookup: CDR1 SGHNT, CDR2 YENEEA. The V gene lost 0 bases and the J gene lost 9 bases, with 9 bases spanning the gap. The CDR3 bases are TGTGCCAGCAGCTTAGACAGGGCCGGTGAGCAGTTCTTC. It yields the protein CASSLDRAGEQFF.

The chain carries TRBV4-2 and TRBJ1-2; D is possibly TRBD1 (5 bases). The germline V and J ends were trimmed by 5 bases and 4 bases, with 17 bases remaining between them. CDR3 length: 15 amino acids. Per the germline V gene, CDR1 is LGHNA and CDR2 is YNFKEQ. CDR3 nucleotides: TGTGCCAGCAGCATCGGTCAGGGCAGGATCTATGGCTACACCTTC. Translation: CASSIGQGRIYGYTF.

The chain has TRBV5-6 and TRBJ1-4, with a possible D match to TRBD1 (6 bases). V lost 0 bases to trimming and J lost 5 bases, with 14 bases between them. The CDR3 has 16 residues. CDR1 is SGHDT and CDR2 is YYEEEE in the germline V gene. The CDR3 loop reads CASSLVGRGGNEKLFF. The CDR3 DNA reads TGTGCCAGCAGCTTGGTCGGCAGGGGTGGCAATGAAAAACTGTTTTTT.

As to this clone: Since the CDR3 does not end with the conserved phenylalanine or tryptophan, this likely comes from a read error. It is unclear where the CDR3 begins or ends on the DNA, so no DNA is shown, and the CDR3 is as TCRdb lists it. CDR3: CAWSVPGP. The chain combines TRBV30 with TRBJ2-7; the D call TRBD1 from the table was never checked on the DNA. Germline V gene lookup returns CDR1 GTSNPN and CDR2 SVGIG (reference sequence). Both ends counted, the CDR3 spans 8 residues.

V gene TRBV7-2 combines with J gene TRBJ1-2; 7 nucleotides align to TRBD1. Germline-derived CDR1 and CDR2 are SGHTA and FQGNSA. V gave up 5 bases and J gave up 6 bases; unmatched junction bases: 9. This CDR3 region has 14 residues. This CDR3 reads CASSRRQGPDGYTF. CDR3 bases: TGTGCCAGCAGCCGAAGACAGGGTCCTGATGGCTACACCTTC.

This rearrangement joins TRBV7-9 to TRBJ2-6, with D hard to call. CDR1 SEHNR and CDR2 FQNEAQ come from the germline V gene (reference sequence). The V and J ends lost 8 bases and 0 bases respectively, with 14 bases between them. The CDR3 extends over 16 amino acids. The CDR3 DNA reads TGTGCCAGCCGGACCCTTGGGAACTCTGGGGCCAACGTCCTGACTTTC. Translating it yields CASRTLGNSGANVLTF.

This chain links TRBV10-3 with TRBJ1-2; tentatively, D is TRBD1 (5 bases). V dropped 11 bases and J dropped 3 bases, with 19 bases sitting between them. Looked up from germline, CDR1 is ENHRY and CDR2 is SYGVKD. The CDR3 loop spans 14 amino acids. CDR3: CASKRPGIDYGYTF. DNA of the CDR3: TGTGCCTCGAAACGTCCAGGGATAGACTATGGCTACACCTTC.

Note on this clone: The identical CDR3 is also encoded by other nucleotide sequences in the sample. The chain combines TRBV18 with TRBJ1-5, with D uncertain. V lost 3 bases, J lost 5 bases, and 8 bases lay in between. The CDR3 totals 13 residues. CDR1 and CDR2 from the germline V gene are KGHSH and LQKENI. The CDR3 region is CASSPPGDQPQHF. CDR3 nucleotide sequence: TGTGCCAGCTCACCCCCCGGTGATCAGCCCCAGCATTTT.

The chain has TRBV6-5 and TRBJ1-2; D unresolved. Germline V gene sequence: CDR1 MNHEY, CDR2 SVGAGI. V was pared by 2 bases and J by 8 bases, with 18 bases between. The CDR3 consists of 15 residues. In nucleotides, the CDR3 is TGTGCCAGCAGTTACCGAGGGAGGGTAGACCAGGGCTACACCTTC. Its protein product is CASSYRGRVDQGYTF.

This rearrangement joins TRBV7-3 to TRBJ1-5, with D hard to call. The ends were cut back, 8 bases at V and 3 bases at J, with 11 bases in the middle. Germline V gives CDR1 SGHTA, CDR2 FQGTGA. The CDR3 covers 13 residues. The chain's CDR3 is CASSAGVNQPQHF. In DNA form, the CDR3 reads TGTGCCAGCTCCGCGGGTGTCAATCAGCCCCAGCATTTT.